Listed here are 29 T cell receptor beta chains from one sample, sequenced in a study of STAT5B mutations in CD4+ large granular lymphocyte leukemia. Clones were read by immunoSEQ multiplex PCR, and TCRdb kept only the in-frame ones, dropping some. Found here are around 23,000 clones, 82% of them singletons; the top ten hold under 10%. Sequences were obtained from CD4+ T cells from blood buffy coats. These receptors originate from a human donor in good health.

This rearrangement joins TRBV28 to TRBJ2-2, with D tentatively TRBD2 (6 bases). The CDR3 consists of 14 residues. V shed 7 bases and J shed 3 bases, with 12 bases lying between them. From germline, CDR1 is MDHEN and CDR2 SYDVKM. In nucleotides, the CDR3 is TGTGCCAGCAAGGCTGGAGGGTACACCGGGGAGCTGTTTTTT. It translates to CASKAGGYTGELFF.

The genes are TRBV27 and TRBJ2-7; 8 nucleotides match TRBD1. Looked up from germline, CDR1 is MNHEY and CDR2 is SMNVEV (reference sequence). Losses at the gene ends were 3 bases for V and 8 bases for J; bases not matched to a gene: 9. This CDR3 region has 14 residues. CDR3: CASSFGQGDKKQYF. In DNA, the CDR3 is TGTGCCAGCAGTTTCGGACAGGGTGATAAGAAGCAGTACTTC.

V usage is TRBV7-2 and J usage is TRBJ2-1; tentatively, D is TRBD1 or TRBD2 (5 bases each). The CDR3 is 14 amino acids. CDR1 is SGHTA and CDR2 is FQGNSA in the germline V gene. V lost 0 bases to trimming and J lost 12 bases, with 15 bases between them. The CDR3 nucleotides read TGTGCCAGCAGCTTAGCGCTAAGGGGAGACGCGCAGTTCTTC. This gives the protein CASSLALRGDAQFF.

The chain links TRBV5-4 to TRBJ2-5; possibly TRBD2 for D (6 bases). The CDR3 is 14 residues long. Germline lookup yields CDR1 SGHNT and CDR2 YYREEE (reference sequence). Trimming shortened V by 4 bases and J by 5 bases, and 15 bases separated the two germline ends. CDR3 loop: CASSVTGARETQYF. In nucleotides, the CDR3 is TGTGCCAGCAGCGTGACGGGAGCTCGGGAGACCCAGTACTTC.

This chain joins TRBV28 and TRBJ2-1; 8 nucleotides agree with TRBD1. Germline CDR1 MDHEN, CDR2 SYDVKM. V lost 4 bases, J lost 7 bases, and 6 bases stayed unmatched. This CDR3 spans 14 amino acids. CDR3 residues: CASSSRNRGNEQFF. CDR3 coding DNA: TGTGCCAGCAGTTCGCGGAACAGGGGGAATGAGCAGTTCTTC.

The chain links TRBV5-1 to TRBJ2-5; D unresolved. The CDR3 has 15 amino acids. The germline V gene has CDR1 SGHRS and CDR2 YFSETQ. Trimming removed 0 bases from V and 1 base from J, with 10 bases in between. For the CDR3, the DNA is TGCGCCAGCAGCTTGGTTCCGGGCAGCCAAGAGACCCAGTACTTC. Translated, it gives CASSLVPGSQETQYF.

The chain links TRBV7-8 to TRBJ2-7; D possibly corresponds to TRBD1 (6 bases). V was clipped by 3 bases and J by 4 bases, with 7 bases between them. This CDR3 has 12 residues. CDR1 is SGHVS and CDR2 is FQNEAQ in the germline V gene. This CDR3 reads CASSFGQYEQYF. CDR3 in DNA: TGTGCCAGCAGCTTTGGACAGTACGAGCAGTACTTC.

The chain is built from TRBV2 and TRBJ1-1; the match to TRBD1 covers 8 bases. The length of the CDR3 is 14 residues. V dropped 7 bases and J dropped 4; count of bases not matched to a gene: 8. The germline V gene has CDR1 SNHLY and CDR2 FYNNEI. CDR3 in amino acids: CASTLRQGFTEAFF. CDR3 nucleotide sequence: TGTGCCAGCACCCTAAGACAGGGGTTCACTGAAGCTTTCTTT.

The CDR3 spells CASSPNPWGTGGSGANVLTF. The CDR3 DNA reads TGTGCCAGCAGCCCGAACCCATGGGGGACAGGGGGCTCTGGGGCCAACGTCCTGACTTTC. This chain connects TRBV9 to TRBJ2-6, with TRBD1 matching over 11 bases. CDR3 length: 20 residues. After removal of 4 bases from V and 0 bases from J, the junction contained 12 bases not matched to a gene. Germline V lookup: CDR1 SGDLS, CDR2 YYNGEE.

V and J are TRBV5-1 and TRBJ2-1, with D uncertain. V lost 5 bases and J 10 bases, leaving 13 bases between the germline ends. The CDR3 has 12 amino acids. CDR1 SGHRS and CDR2 YFSETQ come from the germline V gene. The CDR3 DNA is TGCGCCAGCAGTTTAACCCCTAGGGAGCAGTTCTTC. Its translation: CASSLTPREQFF.

The chain recombines TRBV2 with TRBJ2-7; TRBD1 aligns across 9 bases. The V and J ends lost 7 bases and 4 bases, in that order; junction bases with no gene match: 8. Germline-derived CDR1 and CDR2 are SNHLY and FYNNEI. CDR3 length equals 14 residues. The DNA for the CDR3 is TGTGCCAGCAAAGTAGGGGACAGGGCTTACGAGCAGTACTTC. The encoded protein is CASKVGDRAYEQYF.

The CDR3 nucleotides read TGTGCCAGCAGCTTAGGGGTGGCACGAGATACGCAGTATTTT. This encodes CASSLGVARDTQYF. The chain links TRBV7-2 to TRBJ2-3; D is ambiguous. The germline gives CDR1 SGHTA, CDR2 FQGNSA. CDR3 length: 14 residues. Trimming left V 1 base short and J 5 bases short, with 10 bases between.

The CDR3 region has the DNA TGTGCCAGCAGCGTAGATATAAGACAGGACAAAAAATACAATGAGCAGTTCTTC. Translating it yields CASSVDIRQDKKYNEQFF. The chain has TRBV9 and TRBJ2-1; D perhaps matches TRBD1 (6 bases). Germline lookup yields CDR1 SGDLS and CDR2 YYNGEE. CDR3 length equals 18 residues. Deletions cut 0 bases from V and 4 bases from J, with 20 bases between.

The chain has TRBV6-6 and TRBJ2-7; possible D gene TRBD2, 5 bases. This CDR3 has 15 amino acids. CDR1 and CDR2 from the germline V gene are MNHNY and SVGAGI (reference sequence). The V end was cut by 6 bases, the J end by 5 bases, with 20 bases between. DNA for the CDR3: TGTGCCAGCAGGCCTCGGGAAACGGGGAGTAACGAGCAGTACTTC. This encodes CASRPRETGSNEQYF.

This rearrangement joins TRBV7-2 to TRBJ2-5; perhaps D is TRBD1 or TRBD2 (6 bases each). The germline V gene has CDR1 SGHTA and CDR2 FQGNSA. Trimming removed 2 bases from V and 1 base from J, with 11 bases in between. The CDR3 consists of 15 residues. The CDR3 is CASSLSPGAQETQYF. CDR3 sequence (DNA): TGTGCCAGCAGCTTAAGTCCGGGGGCCCAAGAGACCCAGTACTTC. The full variable domain, its missing parts supplied by reference TRBV7-2 and TRBJ2-5, is GAGVSQSPSNKVTEKGKDVELRCDPISGHTALYWYRQSLGQGLEFLIYFQGNSAPDKSGLPSDRFSAERTGGSVSTLTIQRTQQEDSAVYLCASSLSPGAQETQYFGPGTRLLVL.

The CDR3 coding sequence is TGTGCCAGCAGTTACGCCAGGGCTTCCTACAATGAGCAGTTCTTC. This translates into CASSYARASYNEQFF. This chain uses TRBV6-5 with TRBJ2-1; tentative D call: TRBD1 (5 bases). The CDR3 has 15 amino acids. CDR1 and CDR2 (germline): MNHEY, SVGAGI. V shed 2 bases and J shed 1 base, with 9 bases lying between them.

This clone has only a few counts. The chain uses TRBV29-1 and TRBJ1-5; 8 nucleotides match TRBD1. There are 13 residues in the CDR3. Germline CDR1 is SQVTM and CDR2 is ANQGSEA. V dropped 5 bases and J dropped 5; count of bases not matched to a gene: 5. CDR3 amino acids: CSVRQTGDQPQHF. The CDR3, as DNA: TGCAGCGTTCGCCAGACAGGGGATCAGCCCCAGCATTTT.

This chain uses TRBV4-1 with TRBJ2-7; D possibly matches TRBD1 or TRBD2 (6 bases each). CDR3 length: 16 residues. Germline values: CDR1 MGHRA, CDR2 YSYEKL. V lost 1 base to trimming and J lost 2 bases, with 15 bases between them. The DNA for the CDR3 is TGCGCCAGCAGCCAAGTTCCGACCGGGGGCCCCTACGAGCAGTACTTC. Encoded protein: CASSQVPTGGPYEQYF.

The chain couples TRBV7-6 to TRBJ2-3; unclear D gene. Germline V gives CDR1 SGHVS, CDR2 FNYEAQ. This CDR3 is built from 14 residues. Trimming cost V 4 bases and J 2 bases, with 10 bases left between them. The CDR3 is CASSYRNPTDTQYF. The DNA of the CDR3 is TGTGCCAGCAGCTATCGGAACCCCACAGATACGCAGTATTTT.

V usage is TRBV6-5 and J usage is TRBJ2-2, with D uncertain. Trimming took 6 bases from V and 3 from J, leaving 8 bases between them. The CDR3 runs to 13 residues. Germline V gene sequence: CDR1 MNHEY, CDR2 SVGAGI. As DNA, the CDR3 is TGTGCCAGCAGCTCCTACCACACCGGGGAGCTGTTTTTT. Amino acid sequence: CASSSYHTGELFF.

This chain connects TRBV2 to TRBJ1-3; no definite D call. CDR3 size: 17 residues. V was clipped by 0 bases and J by 0 bases, with 12 bases between them. CDR1 is SNHLY, CDR2 FYNNEI, per germline. CDR3 in amino acids: CASSEAVSRRSGNTIYF. The CDR3, as DNA: TGTGCCAGCAGTGAAGCGGTGTCCCGGCGCTCTGGAAACACCATATATTTT.

This chain links TRBV9 with TRBJ1-3, with D hard to call. This CDR3 has 14 amino acids. From germline, CDR1 is SGDLS and CDR2 YYNGEE. Trimming pared 2 bases from V and 1 base from J, leaving 7 bases between. CDR3 in DNA: TGTGCCAGCAGCGTGGGGAGGTCTGGAAACACCATATATTTT. This gives the protein CASSVGRSGNTIYF.

J is TRBJ2-5 and V is TRBV25-1, with D possibly matching TRBD1 (6 bases). Germline CDR1 MGHDK, CDR2 SYGVNS. The V end was cut by 3 bases, the J end by 5 bases, with 10 bases between. The CDR3 spans 13 residues. The DNA of the CDR3 is TGTGCCAGCAGTGAGGACAGTCTGGAGACCCAGTACTTC. Protein sequence: CASSEDSLETQYF. The variable domain in full, with the rest retrieved from reference TRBV25-1 and TRBJ2-5, is EADIYQTPRYLVIGTGKKITLECSQTMGHDKMYWYQQDPGMELHLIHYSYGVNSTEKGDLSSESTVSRIRTEHFPLTLESARPSHTSQYLCASSEDSLETQYFGPGTRLLVL.

The rearrangement joins TRBV9 to TRBJ1-2, with no clear D. V lost 3 bases and J lost 4, with 4 bases in between. This CDR3 comprises 11 residues. The germline CDR1 and CDR2 sequences are SGDLS and YYNGEE. CDR3 sequence (DNA): TGTGCCAGCAGCGCCGCCTATGGCTACACCTTC. Translated, it gives CASSAAYGYTF.

The chain joins TRBV6-4 to TRBJ1-5, with a weak D call TRBD1 (5 bases). From germline, CDR1 is MRHNA and CDR2 SNTAGT. V was pared by 6 bases and J by 1 base, with 13 bases between. The CDR3 length is 15 residues. The CDR3 region is CASSAQKGSNQPQHF. In DNA, the CDR3 is TGTGCCAGCAGCGCCCAAAAGGGGAGCAATCAGCCCCAGCATTTT.

This rearrangement joins TRBV5-1 to TRBJ2-3; 13 bases align to TRBD2. The CDR3 is 16 residues long. CDR1 and CDR2 (germline): SGHRS, YFSETQ. V shed 0 bases and J 4 bases; nucleotides not matched to a gene: 2. The CDR3 DNA reads TGCGCCAGCAGCTTGGGACTAGCGGGGGGCTCAGATACGCAGTATTTT. Its protein is CASSLGLAGGSDTQYF.

Only a few counts were recorded for this clone. The chain employs TRBV7-9 and TRBJ1-4, with D perhaps TRBD1 (6 bases). There are 15 residues in the CDR3. In germline, CDR1 is SEHNR, CDR2 FQNEAQ (reference sequence). The V and J ends lost 1 base and 3 bases respectively, with 9 bases between them. CDR3 DNA: TGTGCCAGCAGCTTAGGGGGGGCTCCTAATGAAAAACTGTTTTTT. Its protein product is CASSLGGAPNEKLFF.

The chain joins TRBV2 to TRBJ2-1, with TRBD1 identical over 9 bases. The CDR3 consists of 14 residues. V lost 8 bases and J lost 7; bases outside the gene matches: 9. Germline-derived CDR1 and CDR2 are SNHLY and FYNNEI. The CDR3 protein is CASAGTGRRNEQFF. The CDR3 DNA sequence: TGTGCCAGCGCCGGGACAGGGAGGAGGAATGAGCAGTTCTTC.

The gene calls are TRBV19 and TRBJ2-1; D possibly corresponds to TRBD1 (6 bases). Trimming took 4 bases from V and 4 from J, leaving 8 bases between them. Looked up from germline, CDR1 is LNHDA and CDR2 is SQIVND (reference sequence). The CDR3 loop spans 13 amino acids. CDR3 loop: CASSTDRYNEQFF. CDR3 bases: TGTGCCAGTAGTACTGACAGGTACAATGAGCAGTTCTTC.